Presented here are 7 T cell receptor beta chains from one specimen sequenced in a study of Ad26.COV2.S vaccination and SARS-CoV-2 variants. Some clones are missing from TCRdb's copy, which holds only in-frame ones; the method was immunoSEQ multiplex PCR. The profile shows hundreds of thousands of clones, 80% to 90% of them singletons. Specified treatment: roughly 19 received Ad26.COV2.S at low or high dose, single or two shots; roughly 5 received placebo; per-sample allocation not given. Samples came from day 63 after the first vaccine or placebo injection. The source was peripheral blood, collected in a trial of Ad26.COV2.S vaccine versus placebo. These receptors were obtained from a person between 18 and 65 years old who received the Ad26.COV2.S COVID-19 vaccine or a placebo.

The J gene is TRBJ2-3, the V gene TRBV6-4; perhaps TRBD2 as D (6 bases). Trimming cost V 8 bases and J 3 bases, with 12 bases left between them. Germline CDR1 MRHNA, CDR2 SNTAGT. The CDR3 runs to 13 residues. The CDR3 loop reads CASRMEGTDTQYF. The DNA for the CDR3 is TGTGCCAGCCGAATGGAGGGGACAGATACGCAGTATTTT.

The chain couples TRBV25-1 to TRBJ2-2, with TRBD1 matching 7 bases. Germline CDR1 reads MGHDK; CDR2 reads SYGVNS. The junction had 2 bases not matched to a gene; V was cut back by 0 bases and J by 1 base. The CDR3 extends over 16 amino acids. The DNA for the CDR3 is TGTGCCAGCAGTGAATATGGGACAGTGAACACCGGGGAGCTGTTTTTT. This gives the protein CASSEYGTVNTGELFF.

The gene calls are TRBV30 and TRBJ1-2; D might be TRBD1 (6 bases). V lost 0 bases, J lost 2 bases, and 13 bases lay in between. The CDR3 has 15 residues. Looked up from germline, CDR1 is GTSNPN and CDR2 is SVGIG (reference sequence). The CDR3 nucleotides read TGTGCCTGGAGTGTCGGGGGGCTTCCGAACTATGGCTACACCTTC. Encoded protein: CAWSVGGLPNYGYTF. Full variable domain (rest looked up from reference TRBV30 and TRBJ1-2): SQTIHQWPATLVQPVGSPLSLECTVEGTSNPNLYWYRQAAGRGLQLLFYSVGIGQISSEVPQNLSASRPQDRQFILSSKKLLLSDSGFYLCAWSVGGLPNYGYTFGSGTRLTVV.

On this clone itself: This sample also contains other DNA sequences that code for the same CDR3. The J gene is TRBJ1-3, the V gene TRBV5-4; no clear D gene. Per germline, CDR1 SGHNT and CDR2 YYREEE (reference sequence). Trimming cost V 4 bases and J 0 bases, with 8 bases left between them. This CDR3 is built from 14 residues. CDR3 residues: CASSLGLSGNTIYF. CDR3 nucleotide sequence: TGTGCCAGCAGCCTGGGCCTCTCTGGAAACACCATATATTTT.

The chain is built from TRBV12-3 or TRBV12-4 and TRBJ1-5; D not certain. V was cut by 3 bases and J by 7 bases, with 7 bases left in between. The CDR3 is 12 residues long. The CDR3: CASSLGEQPQHF. The DNA for the CDR3 is TGTGCCAGCAGTTTGGGTGAGCAGCCCCAGCATTTT.

The chain couples TRBV6-1 to TRBJ1-2; D gene ambiguous. The CDR3 totals 13 residues. Germline values: CDR1 MNHNS, CDR2 SASEGT. Trimming removed 1 base from V and 4 bases from J, with 7 bases in between. CDR3 residues: CASSEDTIYGYTF. The CDR3 DNA is TGTGCCAGCAGTGAAGATACGATCTATGGCTACACCTTC.

The J gene is TRBJ2-7, the V gene TRBV6-5, with D tentatively TRBD2 (5 bases). The CDR3 covers 13 residues. Trimming stripped 3 bases from V and 5 bases from J, with 11 bases between. Germline V gene lookup returns CDR1 MNHEY and CDR2 SVGAGI. Here the CDR3 DNA reads TGTGCCAGCAGTTATGGGTCCGGGAACGAGCAGTACTTC. The encoded protein is CASSYGSGNEQYF.